This T cell receptor (beta chain) stems from a study of blood T cell repertoires in COVID-19. Study details: Collection of acute and convalescent COVID-19 samples took place in the United States, Italy and Spain. T cells, B-cell-depleted T cells, or PBMCs provided the cDNA or gDNA that served as material.

Authors' analysis steps: Reference gene primer amplification yielded estimated nucleated cell counts. Using immunoSEQ multiplex PCR, the repertoire was profiled, and TCRdb retains in-frame clones only, with some absent. The V and J calls and clone size were taken over from that table, and D and trimming were inferred from the DNA. The sample lists 90,000 to 110,000 clones; less than 90% were seen once. Germline lookup yields CDR1 MNHEY and CDR2 SMNVEV (reference sequence). The junction had 5 bases not matched to a gene; V was cut back by 4 bases and J by 7 bases. The CDR3 is 15 residues long. The receptor's source is a man aged 45-65 years with acute or convalescent COVID-19. The chain uses TRBV27 and TRBJ2-7; 15 bases agree with TRBD2. The sequencing input was peripheral blood. Here the CDR3 reads CASSWGLAGGREQYF. The CDR3, as DNA: TGTGCCAGCAGTTGGGGACTAGCGGGAGGCCGTGAGCAGTACTTC.